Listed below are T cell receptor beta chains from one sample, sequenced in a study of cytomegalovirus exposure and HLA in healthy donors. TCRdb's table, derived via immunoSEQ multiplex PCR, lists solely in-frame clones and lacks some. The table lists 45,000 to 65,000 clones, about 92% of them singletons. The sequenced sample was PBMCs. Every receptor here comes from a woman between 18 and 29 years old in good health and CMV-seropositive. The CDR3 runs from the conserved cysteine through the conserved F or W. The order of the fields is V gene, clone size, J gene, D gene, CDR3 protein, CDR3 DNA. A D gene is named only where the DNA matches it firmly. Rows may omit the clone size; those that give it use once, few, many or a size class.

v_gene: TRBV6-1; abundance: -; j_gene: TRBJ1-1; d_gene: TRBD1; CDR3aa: CASSGRTGYGYTEAFF; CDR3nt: TGTGCCAGCAGTGGCCGGACAGGGTACGGATACACTGAAGCTTTCTTT
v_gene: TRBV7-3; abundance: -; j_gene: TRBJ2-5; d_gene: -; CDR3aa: CASSLNPNQETQYF; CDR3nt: TGTGCCAGCAGCTTGAACCCTAACCAAGAGACCCAGTACTTC
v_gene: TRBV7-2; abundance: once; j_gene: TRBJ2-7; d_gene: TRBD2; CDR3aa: CASSSGTALEQYF; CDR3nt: TGTGCCAGCAGCAGCGGGACCGCACTCGAGCAGTACTTC
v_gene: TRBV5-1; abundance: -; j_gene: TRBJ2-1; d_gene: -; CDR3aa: CASSRLIAGSYNEQFF; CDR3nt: TGCGCCAGCAGCAGGTTAATCGCGGGCTCCTACAATGAGCAGTTCTTC
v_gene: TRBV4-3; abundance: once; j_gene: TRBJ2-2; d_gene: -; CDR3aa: CASSQDISGNTGELFF; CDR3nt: TGCGCCAGCAGCCAAGACATTTCGGGGAACACCGGGGAGCTGTTTTTT
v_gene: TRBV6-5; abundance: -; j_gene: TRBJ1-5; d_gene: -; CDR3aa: CASRDRGGAGQPQHF; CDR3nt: TGTGCCAGCAGGGACCGCGGGGGCGCGGGTCAGCCCCAGCATTTT
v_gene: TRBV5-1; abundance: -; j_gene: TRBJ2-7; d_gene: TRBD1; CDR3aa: CASSPKVGAQGVYEQYF; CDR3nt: TGCGCCAGCAGCCCAAAGGTAGGGGCACAGGGGGTCTACGAGCAGTACTTC
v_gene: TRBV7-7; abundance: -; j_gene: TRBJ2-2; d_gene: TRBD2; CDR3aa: CASSPTSGTSGDTGELFF; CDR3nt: TGTGCCAGCAGCCCAACCTCCGGGACTAGCGGGGACACCGGGGAGCTGTTTTTT
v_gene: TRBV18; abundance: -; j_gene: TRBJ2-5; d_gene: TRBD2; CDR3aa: CASSPRTRQETQYF; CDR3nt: TGTGCCAGCTCACCGCGGACTAGACAAGAGACCCAGTACTTC
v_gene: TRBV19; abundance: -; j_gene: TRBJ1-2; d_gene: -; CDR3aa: CASSVDVQGPGYTF; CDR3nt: TGTGCCAGTAGTGTTGATGTACAGGGTCCTGGCTACACCTTC
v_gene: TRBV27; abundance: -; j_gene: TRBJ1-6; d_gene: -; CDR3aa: CASSSQVPYNSPLHF; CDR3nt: TGTGCCAGCAGCTCACAGGTCCCCTATAATTCACCCCTCCACTTT
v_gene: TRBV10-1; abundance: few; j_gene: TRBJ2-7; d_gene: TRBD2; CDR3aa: CASSESTSGGYEQYF; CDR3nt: TGCGCCAGCAGTGAGTCGACTAGCGGGGGCTACGAGCAGTACTTC
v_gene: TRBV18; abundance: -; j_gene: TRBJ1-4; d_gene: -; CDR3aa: CASSPSGTNEKLFF; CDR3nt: TGTGCCAGCTCACCATCAGGGACTAATGAAAAACTGTTTTTT
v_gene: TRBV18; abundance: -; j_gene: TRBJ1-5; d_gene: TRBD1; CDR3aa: CASSGEAGGQPQHF; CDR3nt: TGTGCCAGCTCAGGGGAGGCAGGGGGTCAGCCCCAGCATTTT
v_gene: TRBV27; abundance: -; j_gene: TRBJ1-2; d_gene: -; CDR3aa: CASSLLAGQGYTF; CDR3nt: TGTGCCAGCAGTTTACTTGCAGGGCAGGGCTACACCTTC
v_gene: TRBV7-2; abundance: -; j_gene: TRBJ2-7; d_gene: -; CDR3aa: CASSGIATLSYEQYF; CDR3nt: TGTGCCAGCAGCGGCATAGCCACTCTCTCCTACGAGCAGTACTTC
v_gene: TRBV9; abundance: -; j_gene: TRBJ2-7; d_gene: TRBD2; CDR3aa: CASSSGTSGGLEQYF; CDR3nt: TGTGCCAGCAGCTCAGGGACTAGCGGGGGGTTGGAGCAGTACTTC
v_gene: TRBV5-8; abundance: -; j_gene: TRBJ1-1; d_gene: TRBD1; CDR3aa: CASHDRGGVARITEAFF; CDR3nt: TGTGCCAGCCACGACAGGGGGGGGGTCGCTAGGATCACTGAAGCTTTCTTT
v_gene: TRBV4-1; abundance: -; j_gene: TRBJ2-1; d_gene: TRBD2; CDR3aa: CASRHGGDNEQFF; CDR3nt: TGCGCCAGCAGGCATGGGGGGGACAATGAGCAGTTCTTC
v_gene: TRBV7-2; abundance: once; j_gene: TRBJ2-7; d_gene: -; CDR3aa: CASSLARAYEQYF; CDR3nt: TGTGCCAGCAGCTTAGCCCGTGCCTACGAGCAGTACTTC
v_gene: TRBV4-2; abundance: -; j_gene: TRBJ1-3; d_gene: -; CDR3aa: CASSQDSGSGNTIYF; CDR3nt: TGTGCCAGCAGCCAAGATTCAGGGTCTGGAAACACCATATATTTT
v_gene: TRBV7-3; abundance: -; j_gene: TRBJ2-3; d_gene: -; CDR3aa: CASSPRDRYSTDTQYF; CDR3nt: TGTGCCAGCAGCCCCCGCGACAGATACTCCACAGATACGCAGTATTTT
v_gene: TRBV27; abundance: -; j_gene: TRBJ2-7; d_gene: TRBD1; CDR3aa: CASSSHRGSVPYEQYF; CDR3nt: TGTGCCAGCAGTTCGCACAGGGGATCGGTTCCATACGAGCAGTACTTC
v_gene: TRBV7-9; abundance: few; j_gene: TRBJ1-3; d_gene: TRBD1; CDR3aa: CASSPRAVDRGGNTIYF; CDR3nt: TGTGCCAGCAGCCCTAGGGCCGTTGACAGGGGTGGAAACACCATATATTTT
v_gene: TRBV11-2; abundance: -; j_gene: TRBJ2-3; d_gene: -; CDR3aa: CASSLKPGLTDTQYF; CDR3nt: TGTGCCAGCAGCTTAAAACCAGGGCTCACAGATACGCAGTATTTT
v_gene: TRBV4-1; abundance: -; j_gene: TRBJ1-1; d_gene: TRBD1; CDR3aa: CASSHGVDRPYTEAFF; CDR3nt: TGCGCCAGCAGCCACGGAGTGGACAGGCCCTACACTGAAGCTTTCTTT
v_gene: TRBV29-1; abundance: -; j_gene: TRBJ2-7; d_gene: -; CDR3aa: CSVFSGNEQYF; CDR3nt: TGCAGCGTTTTTTCCGGGAACGAGCAGTACTTC
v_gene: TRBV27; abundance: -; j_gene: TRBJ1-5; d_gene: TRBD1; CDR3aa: CASSPLGQGSNQPQHF; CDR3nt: TGTGCCAGCAGTCCTTTGGGACAGGGGAGCAATCAGCCCCAGCATTTT
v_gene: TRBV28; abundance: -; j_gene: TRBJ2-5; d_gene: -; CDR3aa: CASSFPGQGGAETQYF; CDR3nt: TGTGCCAGCAGTTTCCCCGGACAGGGAGGGGCAGAGACCCAGTACTTC
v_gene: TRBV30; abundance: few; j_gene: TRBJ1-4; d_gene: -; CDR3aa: CAWSVRGAGEKLFF; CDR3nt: TGTGCCTGGAGTGTAAGGGGCGCGGGGGAAAAACTGTTTTTT
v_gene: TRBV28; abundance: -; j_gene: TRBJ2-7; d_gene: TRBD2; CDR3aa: CASMFRGGGEQYF; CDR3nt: TGTGCCAGCATGTTCCGGGGGGGTGGCGAGCAGTACTTC
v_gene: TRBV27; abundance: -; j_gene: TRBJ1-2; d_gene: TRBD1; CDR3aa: CASRTGGSYGYTF; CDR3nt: TGTGCCAGCAGGACAGGGGGCAGCTATGGCTACACCTTC
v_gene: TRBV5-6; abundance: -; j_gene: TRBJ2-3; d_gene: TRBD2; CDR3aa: CASTSGRGLTTDTQYF; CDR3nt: TGTGCCAGCACCAGCGGGCGGGGACTAACCACAGATACGCAGTATTTT
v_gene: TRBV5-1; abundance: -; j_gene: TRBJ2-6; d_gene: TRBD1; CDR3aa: CASSLVQGASGANVLTF; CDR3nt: TGCGCCAGCAGCTTGGTTCAGGGGGCTTCTGGGGCCAACGTCCTGACTTTC
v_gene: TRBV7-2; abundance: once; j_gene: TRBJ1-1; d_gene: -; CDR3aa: CASSTTQNTEAFF; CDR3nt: TGTGCCAGCAGCACCACACAAAACACTGAAGCTTTCTTT
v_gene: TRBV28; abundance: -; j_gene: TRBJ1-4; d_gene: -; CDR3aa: CASSLMGRQGEKLFF; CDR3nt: TGTGCCAGCAGTTTAATGGGCAGGCAGGGAGAAAAACTGTTTTTT
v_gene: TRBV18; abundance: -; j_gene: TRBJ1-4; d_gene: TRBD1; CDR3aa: CASSPSTQRDRDATNEKLFF; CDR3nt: TGTGCCAGCTCACCAAGTACCCAGCGGGACAGGGATGCAACTAATGAAAAACTGTTTTTT
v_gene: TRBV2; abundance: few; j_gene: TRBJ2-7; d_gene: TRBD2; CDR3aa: CASSEEGRGGGYEQYF; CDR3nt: TGTGCCAGCAGTGAAGAGGGGCGGGGGGGCGGATACGAGCAGTACTTC
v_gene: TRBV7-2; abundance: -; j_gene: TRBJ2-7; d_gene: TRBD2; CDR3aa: CASSLAAGVEQYF; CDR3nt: TGTGCCAGCAGCTTAGCTGCGGGGGTCGAGCAGTACTTC
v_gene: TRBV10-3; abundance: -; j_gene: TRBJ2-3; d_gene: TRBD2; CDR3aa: CASGLAGDADTQYF; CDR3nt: TGTGCCTCGGGACTAGCGGGGGATGCAGATACGCAGTATTTT
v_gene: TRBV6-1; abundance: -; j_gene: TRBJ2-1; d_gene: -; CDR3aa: CASKVGAPNEQFF; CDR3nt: TGTGCCAGCAAAGTGGGGGCCCCCAATGAGCAGTTCTTC
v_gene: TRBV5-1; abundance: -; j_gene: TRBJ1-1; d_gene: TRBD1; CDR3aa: CASSLVEGQGSEAFF; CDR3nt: TGCGCCAGCAGCTTGGTAGAGGGACAGGGATCTGAAGCTTTCTTT
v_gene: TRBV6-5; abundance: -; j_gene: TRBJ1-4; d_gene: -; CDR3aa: CASSYAGTTNEKLLF; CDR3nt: TGTGCCAGCAGTTACGCAGGGACAACTAATGAAAAACTGCTTTTT
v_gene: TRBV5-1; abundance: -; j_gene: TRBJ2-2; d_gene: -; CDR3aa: CASSFLGNTGELFF; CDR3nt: TGCGCCAGCAGCTTTCTAGGGAACACCGGGGAGCTGTTTTTT
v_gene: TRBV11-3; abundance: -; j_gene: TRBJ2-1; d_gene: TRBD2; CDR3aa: CASSLVSGGTLLF; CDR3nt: TGTGCCAGCAGCTTAGTTAGCGGGGGGACCCTCCTCTTC
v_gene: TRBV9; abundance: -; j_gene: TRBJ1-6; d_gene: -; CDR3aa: CASSVAKDGNSPLHF; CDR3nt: TGTGCCAGCAGCGTAGCTAAAGACGGGAATTCACCCCTCCACTTT
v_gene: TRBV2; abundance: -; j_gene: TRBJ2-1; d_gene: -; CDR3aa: CASRTESSYNEQFF; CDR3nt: TGTGCCAGCCGCACCGAGAGCTCCTACAATGAGCAGTTCTTC
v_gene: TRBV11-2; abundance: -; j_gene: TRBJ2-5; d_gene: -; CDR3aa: CASKNRGTDQETQYF; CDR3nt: TGTGCCAGCAAAAATAGGGGGACCGACCAAGAGACCCAGTACTTC
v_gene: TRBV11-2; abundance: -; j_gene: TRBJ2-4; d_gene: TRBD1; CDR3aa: CASSLTTGAKNIQYF; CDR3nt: TGTGCCAGCAGCTTAACGACAGGGGCCAAAAACATTCAGTACTTC
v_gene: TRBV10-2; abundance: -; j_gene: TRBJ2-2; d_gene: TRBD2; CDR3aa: CASSGPLAEINTGELFF; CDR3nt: TGCGCCAGCAGTGGTCCTCTAGCGGAGATCAACACCGGGGAGCTGTTTTTT
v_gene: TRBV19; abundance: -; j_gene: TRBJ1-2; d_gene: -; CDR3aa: CASSIDLQGHGYTF; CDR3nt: TGTGCCAGTAGTATAGATCTACAGGGCCATGGCTACACCTTC